This T cell receptor (beta chain) was identified in a study of regulatory T cells in long-lasting Graves disease. On the study more broadly: Recently diagnosed Graves' patients had received antithyroid drugs for under 3 months.

The study's findings and limits: Only peripheral blood was studied, not thyroid tissue.

For this clonotype: The antigen remains unidentified.

From germline, CDR1 is LNHDA and CDR2 SQIVND (reference sequence). The CDR3 length is 14 residues. V dropped 0 bases and J dropped 8 bases, with 14 bases sitting between them. Arm-PCR of CDR3 regions and iRepertoire HTBI primers were the basis on which TCR beta libraries were built. MiXCR, applied by TCRdb to the multiplex PCR reads, yields one record per CDR3 protein. The sample lists about 400,000 distinct CDR3 sequences, over 14% occurring once. Stated time point: newly diagnosed GD, antithyroid drugs for less than 3 months. There was RNA extracted from PBMCs, and the TCR library was made from it. These data were also filed under a second study, of T cells in Graves' hyperthyroidism and ophthalmopathy.

The TCR sequence derives from a woman in her 40s with Graves disease. The chain combines TRBV19 with TRBJ2-7, with TRBD1 as a possible D gene (5 bases). The source material was peripheral blood mononuclear cells (PBMCs), sampled at new diagnosis, from a patient treated with antithyroid drugs. For the CDR3, the DNA is TGTGCCAGTAGTATAGAAGGACAAAACGGAAAGCAGTACTTC. Its translation is CASSIEGQNGKQYF.